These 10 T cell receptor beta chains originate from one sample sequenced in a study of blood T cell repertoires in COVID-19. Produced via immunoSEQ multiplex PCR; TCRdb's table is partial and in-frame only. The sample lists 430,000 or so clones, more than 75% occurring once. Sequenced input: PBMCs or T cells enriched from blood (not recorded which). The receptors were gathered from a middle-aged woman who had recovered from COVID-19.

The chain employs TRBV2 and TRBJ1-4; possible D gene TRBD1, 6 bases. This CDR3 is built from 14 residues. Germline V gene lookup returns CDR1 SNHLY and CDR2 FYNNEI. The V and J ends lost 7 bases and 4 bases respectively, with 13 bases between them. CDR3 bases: TGTGCCAGCATCATAGACAGGATTAATGAAAAACTGTTTTTT. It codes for CASIIDRINEKLFF.

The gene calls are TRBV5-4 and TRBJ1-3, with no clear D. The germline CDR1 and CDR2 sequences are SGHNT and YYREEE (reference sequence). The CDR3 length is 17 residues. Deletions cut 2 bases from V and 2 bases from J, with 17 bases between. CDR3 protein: CASSFLAQSGAGNTIYF. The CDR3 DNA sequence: TGTGCCAGCAGCTTTTTGGCTCAAAGTGGAGCTGGAAACACCATATATTTT.

CDR3 nucleotide sequence: TGTGCCAGCAGCGAAACTGCAGGGGACACTGAAGCTTTCTTT. Translation gives CASSETAGDTEAFF. The chain couples TRBV6-2 or TRBV6-3 to TRBJ1-1, with a weak D call TRBD1 (6 bases). The V gene's germline CDR1 is MNHEY and CDR2 SVGEGT. The CDR3 loop spans 14 amino acids. Deletions cut 6 bases from V and 3 bases from J, with 14 bases between.

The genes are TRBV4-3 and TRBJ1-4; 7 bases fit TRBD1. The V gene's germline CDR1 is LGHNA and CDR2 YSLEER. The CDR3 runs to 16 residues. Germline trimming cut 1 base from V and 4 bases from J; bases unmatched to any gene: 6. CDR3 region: CASSQVGTAINEKLFF. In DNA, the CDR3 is TGCGCCAGCAGCCAAGTTGGGACAGCGATTAATGAAAAACTGTTTTTT.

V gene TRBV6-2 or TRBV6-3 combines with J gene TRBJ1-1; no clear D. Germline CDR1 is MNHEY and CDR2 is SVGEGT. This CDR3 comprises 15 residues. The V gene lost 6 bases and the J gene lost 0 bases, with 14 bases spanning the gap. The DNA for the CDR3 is TGTGCCAGCAGCTCTATCGGGGTTCTGAACACTGAAGCTTTCTTT. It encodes CASSSIGVLNTEAFF.

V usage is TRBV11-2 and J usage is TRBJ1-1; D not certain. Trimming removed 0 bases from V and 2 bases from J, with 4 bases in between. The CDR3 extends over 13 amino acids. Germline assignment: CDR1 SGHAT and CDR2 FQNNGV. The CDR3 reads CASSLDTNTEAFF. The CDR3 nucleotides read TGTGCCAGCAGCTTAGACACAAACACTGAAGCTTTCTTT.

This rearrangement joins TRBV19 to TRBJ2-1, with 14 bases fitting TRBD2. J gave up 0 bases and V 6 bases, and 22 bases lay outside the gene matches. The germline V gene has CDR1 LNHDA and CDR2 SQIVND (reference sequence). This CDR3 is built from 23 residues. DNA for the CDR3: TGTGCCAGTAGAAATAGTTGGGACCTGAGCCGGACTAGCGGGAGGCGCTCCTACAATGAGCAGTTCTTC. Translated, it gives CASRNSWDLSRTSGRRSYNEQFF. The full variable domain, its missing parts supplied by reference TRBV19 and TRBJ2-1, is DGGITQSPKYLFRKEGQNVTLSCEQNLNHDAMYWYRQDPGQGLRLIYYSQIVNDFQKGDIAEGYSVSREKKESFPLTVTSAQKNPTAFYLCASRNSWDLSRTSGRRSYNEQFFGPGTRLTVL.

The chain's CDR3 is CASSLAETGAYEQYF. The DNA for the CDR3 is TGTGCCAGCAGCTTAGCCGAGACAGGGGCCTACGAGCAGTACTTC. The rearrangement uses TRBV7-6 and TRBJ2-7; 8 nucleotides line up with TRBD1. Germline assignment: CDR1 SGHVS and CDR2 FNYEAQ. V trimming: 0 bases; J trimming: 2 bases; junction bases outside the gene matches: 3. This CDR3 has 15 residues.

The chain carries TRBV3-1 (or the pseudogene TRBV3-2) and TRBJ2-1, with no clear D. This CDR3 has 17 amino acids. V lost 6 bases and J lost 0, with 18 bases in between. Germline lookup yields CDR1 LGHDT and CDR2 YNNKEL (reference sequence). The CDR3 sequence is CASSQSPLRLSYNEQFF. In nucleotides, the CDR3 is TGTGCCAGCAGTCAATCTCCTCTCAGGCTCTCCTACAATGAGCAGTTCTTC.

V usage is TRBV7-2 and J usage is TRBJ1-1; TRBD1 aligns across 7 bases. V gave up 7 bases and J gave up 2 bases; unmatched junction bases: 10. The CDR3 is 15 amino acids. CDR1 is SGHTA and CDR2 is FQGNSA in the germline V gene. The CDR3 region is CASTQYRGLNTEAFF. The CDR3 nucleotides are TGTGCCAGCACCCAATACAGGGGTTTAAACACTGAAGCTTTCTTT.